The rows below give T cell receptor beta chains drawn from one sample of a study of beta chain features in type 1 diabetes. The protocol was immunoSEQ multiplex PCR, while the TCRdb copy is restricted to in-frame clones and leaves out a portion. In the table there are hundreds of thousands of clones, over 11% of which are singletons. The sample comprised naive CD4+ T cells from blood. These receptors were taken from a man younger than 35 with type 1 diabetes. Both conserved end residues are part of each CDR3. The D gene is left open where the match is weak. Size is omitted from some rows. Given values are once, few, many or a class for expanded clones.

J,V,size,D,DNA,CDR3
TRBJ2-5,TRBV5-5,few,TRBD1,TGTGCCAGCAGCTCACAGGGGGCGGAGGAGACCCAGTACTTC,CASSSQGAEETQYF
TRBJ2-2,TRBV7-8,few,TRBD2,TGTGCCAGCAGCTTATCCCGACTAGCGGGGGGCACCGGGGAGCTGTTTTTT,CASSLSRLAGGTGELFF
TRBJ2-7,TRBV6-5,few,TRBD1,TGTGCCAGCACCGACGGGACAGGGTATTACGAGCAGTACTTC,CASTDGTGYYEQYF
TRBJ2-5,TRBV9,.,.,TGTGCCAGCAGCGCCGCGGGCCAGGGAGGTGAGACCCAGTACTTC,CASSAAGQGGETQYF
TRBJ2-2,TRBV27,.,.,TGTGCCAGCAGGCGATATCCGGTCGACACCGGGGAGCTGTTTTTT,CASRRYPVDTGELFF
TRBJ2-7,TRBV7-2,.,TRBD1,TGTGCCAGCAGCCCGGGACAGGCTTTCTACGAGCAGTACTTC,CASSPGQAFYEQYF
TRBJ2-7,TRBV6-5,.,.,TGTGCCAGCAGTTACTCAGCGGCAGCCGCCTACGAGCAGTACTTC,CASSYSAAAAYEQYF
TRBJ2-7,TRBV4-3,few,.,TGCGCCAGCAGCCAATTACGGGGGGCGATCTACGAGCAGTACTTC,CASSQLRGAIYEQYF
TRBJ2-1,TRBV9,.,TRBD2,TGTGCCAGCAGCATCGCCGGAGCGGGACTATACAATGAGCAGTTCTTC,CASSIAGAGLYNEQFF
TRBJ2-4,TRBV5-4,.,.,TGTGCCAGCAGTAGGACAGAAGCCAAAAACATTCAGTACTTC,CASSRTEAKNIQYF
TRBJ2-7,TRBV9,few,TRBD1,TGTGCCAGCAGCGTAGGATTATCAGGGGGGCAGTACTTC,CASSVGLSGGQYF
TRBJ2-1,TRBV7-2,few,.,TGTGCCAGCAGCGTCGGGACTGTGTACAATGAGCAGTTCTTC,CASSVGTVYNEQFF
TRBJ1-5,TRBV6-1,.,.,TGTGCCAGCAGTGAAGCTGGAGTGAGCAATCAGCCCCAGCATTTT,CASSEAGVSNQPQHF
TRBJ2-5,TRBV5-1,.,TRBD2,TGCGCCAGCAGCTCCGGACTAGCGGGGATCCAAGAGACCCAGTACTTC,CASSSGLAGIQETQYF
TRBJ1-5,TRBV6-5,few,.,TGTGCCAGCAGACCGGGATTCCGGGCGAATCAGCCCCAGCATTTT,CASRPGFRANQPQHF
TRBJ1-2,TRBV7-9,few,.,TGTGCCAGCAGCCCCCATTCTAACTATGGCTACACCTTC,CASSPHSNYGYTF
TRBJ2-7,TRBV28,few,.,TGTGCCAGCAGTTTAATCAGAAACTCCTACGAGCAGTACTTC,CASSLIRNSYEQYF
TRBJ2-7,TRBV29-1,few,.,TGCAGCGCTAGAGCGGCAGGCTACGAGCAGTACTTC,CSARAAGYEQYF
TRBJ1-1,TRBV9,.,.,TGTGCCAGCAGCGATTCGGGGCAAGGGCTCACTGAAGCTTTCTTT,CASSDSGQGLTEAFF
TRBJ1-5,TRBV9,few,.,TGTGCCAGCAGCCCGAGGGGGGATCGAAGCAATCAGCCCCAGCATTTT,CASSPRGDRSNQPQHF
TRBJ2-5,TRBV13,.,.,TGTGCCAGCAGCTTAGGGTGGGGGCTCCAAGAGACCCAGTACTTC,CASSLGWGLQETQYF
TRBJ1-5,TRBV28,.,.,TGTGCCAGCACGGGGAGCGGCAATCAGCCCCAGCATTTT,CASTGSGNQPQHF
TRBJ2-2,TRBV6-6,few,.,TGTGCCAGCAACGAAGGACACACGAACACCGGGGAGCTGTTTTTT,CASNEGHTNTGELFF
TRBJ2-1,TRBV28,few,TRBD2,TGTGCCAGCAGTTCCCCCCATAGCGGGGGGGGAAGGGATGAGCAGTTCTTC,CASSSPHSGGGRDEQFF
TRBJ1-1,TRBV7-2,.,.,TGTGCCAGCAGCCACAGGGAAACTGAAGCTTTCTTT,CASSHRETEAFF
TRBJ2-7,TRBV30,.,.,TGTGCCTGGAGTGTAGGACTCCACTACGAGCAGTACTTC,CAWSVGLHYEQYF
TRBJ1-3,TRBV28,.,.,TGTGCCAGCAGTCTAGACAGATCTGGAAACACCATATATTTT,CASSLDRSGNTIYF
TRBJ2-7,TRBV5-1,.,.,TGCGCCAGCAGCTTGGTGGCAGGCTACAACTACGAGCAGTACTTC,CASSLVAGYNYEQYF
TRBJ2-5,TRBV27,.,.,TGTGCCAGCAGTTTTGGAGGGTCCCCTAAGACCCAGTACTTC,CASSFGGSPKTQYF
TRBJ2-3,TRBV27,few,TRBD2,TGTGCCCCGGTTTGCGGGGGGACAGATACGCAGTATTTT,CAPVCGGTDTQYF
TRBJ1-1,TRBV11-1,.,.,TGTGCCAGCAGCTTAGCTGAGACTTCATGGGCTTTCTTT,CASSLAETSWAFF
TRBJ1-1,TRBV7-3,.,.,TGTGCCAGCAGCTTAACGGGGACCGGCTCCGAAGCTTTCTTT,CASSLTGTGSEAFF
TRBJ1-5,TRBV30,.,.,TGTGCCTGGAGTCGCACCGGGGCTTTCAATCAGCCCCAGCATTTT,CAWSRTGAFNQPQHF
TRBJ2-7,TRBV5-6,few,TRBD1,TGTGCCAGCAGATTTCGGACAGGCAGGATGTACGAGCAGTACTTC,CASRFRTGRMYEQYF
TRBJ2-7,TRBV7-6,few,TRBD1,TGTGCCAGCAGCTCCAGGTACAGGGGCAGCTCCTACGAGCAGTACTTC,CASSSRYRGSSYEQYF
TRBJ2-3,TRBV7-2,.,.,TGTGCCAGCAGCGGGGGGACTTCGAGGGCAGATACGCAGTATTTT,CASSGGTSRADTQYF
TRBJ2-1,TRBV10-2,.,TRBD2,TGCGCCAGCAGTGAACCGGGACTAGCGGGAGGGTGGTTCTTC,CASSEPGLAGGWFF
TRBJ2-6,TRBV7-3,few,.,TGTGCCAGCAGCTCATACCCCGCTGGGGCCAACGTCCTGACTTTC,CASSSYPAGANVLTF
TRBJ1-2,TRBV2,.,TRBD1,TGTGCCCTCCAGGGGCAGGGGGGACCTGGCTACACCTTC,CALQGQGGPGYTF
TRBJ2-1,TRBV28,.,TRBD2,TGTGCCAGCAGTCCCGGCTTTAGCGGGATTAGGATCTTC,CASSPGFSGIRIF
TRBJ1-5,TRBV2,few,.,TGTGCCAGCAGATCGACAAATAGCAATCAGCCCCAGCATTTT,CASRSTNSNQPQHF
TRBJ1-3,TRBV13,.,.,TGTGCCAGCAGCTTAGGTGGGCGAAACACCATATATTTT,CASSLGGRNTIYF
TRBJ2-3,TRBV5-1,few,TRBD2,TGCGCCAGCAGCTTACTAGCGGGGTACACAGATACGCAGTATTTT,CASSLLAGYTDTQYF
TRBJ2-5,TRBV5-1,.,.,TGCGCCAGCAGCTTAGGGGGAGGGTCCGAGACCCAGTACTTC,CASSLGGGSETQYF
TRBJ2-1,TRBV18,few,TRBD1,TGTGCCAGCTCACCACCTTCACAGGGGTCCAATGAGCAGTTCTTC,CASSPPSQGSNEQFF
TRBJ2-1,TRBV5-4,.,.,TGTGCCAGCAGCTCCAACCCCGGGACAGAGCAGTTCTTC,CASSSNPGTEQFF
TRBJ1-1,TRBV9,.,.,TGTGCCAGCAGCGGGGACTTAGGGAAAGCTTTCTTT,CASSGDLGKAFF
TRBJ1-1,TRBV2,.,.,TGTGCCAGCAGTGAGGCGGGCCAGCCGAACACTGAAGCTTTCTTT,CASSEAGQPNTEAFF
TRBJ1-2,TRBV28,few,.,TGTGCCAGCAGTTTCGGACAGTCCTATGGCTACACCTTC,CASSFGQSYGYTF
TRBJ1-5,TRBV30,.,TRBD1,TGTGCCTGGAGTGGTACAGGGGCCCTGAATCAGCCCCAGCATTTT,CAWSGTGALNQPQHF
TRBJ1-4,TRBV10-3,.,.,TGTGCCGCCCAATATTCAACTAATGAAAAACTGTTTTTT,CAAQYSTNEKLFF
TRBJ2-2,TRBV6-5,.,.,TGTGCCAGCAGTTACTTGGACACCGGGGAGCTGTTTTTT,CASSYLDTGELFF
TRBJ2-1,TRBV4-2,.,TRBD2,TGTGCCAGCAGCCAAGCACTAGCGGGAGGAGGGGAGCAGTTCTTC,CASSQALAGGGEQFF
TRBJ1-5,TRBV7-2,few,.,TGTGCCAGCAGCTTAGCGGAAAGAGTGCCCCAGCATTTT,CASSLAERVPQHF
TRBJ2-3,TRBV9,.,.,TGTGCCAGCAGCGTAAACAGAGATACGCAGTATTTT,CASSVNRDTQYF
TRBJ2-1,TRBV30,.,.,TGTGCCTGGAGTAAAGGGGGTGGCCGCAATGAGCAGTTCTTC,CAWSKGGGRNEQFF
TRBJ2-3,TRBV4-3,once,TRBD2,TGCGCCAGCAGCCAAGACCTGCGGGGGGGCTGGGATACGCAGTATTTT,CASSQDLRGGWDTQYF
TRBJ1-1,TRBV5-6,.,.,TGTGCCAGCAGCTTGGTGCAGGGGACAGCTTTCTTT,CASSLVQGTAFF
TRBJ1-3,TRBV30,.,.,TGTGCCTGGAGTGGAGTAGCGGCTGGAAACACCATATATTTT,CAWSGVAAGNTIYF
TRBJ1-6,TRBV6-5,few,.,TGTGCCAGCAGAAGTGGAGGGATTAATTCACCCCTCCACTTT,CASRSGGINSPLHF